This T cell receptor (beta chain) was sequenced for a study of a mutant IDH1 vaccine in newly diagnosed glioma. Sequencing used immunoSEQ multiplex PCR; TCRdb keeps in-frame clones, though not all of them. The sample shows about 60,000 clones, roughly nine tenths of them seen only once. Losses at the gene ends were 4 bases for V and 6 bases for J; bases not matched to a gene: 1. Germline V gives CDR1 MNHNY, CDR2 SVGAGI (reference sequence). The CDR3 has 12 residues. Regarding time point: week 35, safety follow-up. Doses of 300 ug of mutant IDH1 20-mer peptide were given with topical imiquimod. Eight vaccinations went to patients in weeks 1, 3, 5, 7, 11, 15, 19, 23. Details on this clone: Antigen unknown.

The source material was PBMCs, sampled from a glioma patient whose treatment included an IDH1 peptide vaccine. The receptor comes from a man aged 35-49 years with glioma. The V call is TRBV6-6, the J call TRBJ2-3, with TRBD2 identical over 7 bases. DNA of the CDR3: TGTGCCAGCAGTTTACTAGCGGATACGCAGTATTTT. It codes for CASSLLADTQYF.